This T cell receptor beta chain was captured by sequencing in a study of beta chain features in type 1 diabetes. This clone was seen more than once but under ten times. The isolated RNA, all of it, was reverse transcribed, so expressed TCRB transcripts were what got sequenced. TCRdb keeps only in-frame clones here, not all; method: immunoSEQ multiplex PCR. The sample holds 300,000 to 350,000 clones, roughly 8% seen once. The germline gives CDR1 SGHAT, CDR2 FQNNGV. The CDR3 is made up of 10 amino acids. Trimming stripped 3 bases from V and 6 bases from J, with 2 bases between. Material: central memory CD4+ T cells from blood. This sequence was found in a woman under 30 in good health. V usage is TRBV11-2 and J usage is TRBJ2-5, with no clear D. The CDR3 sequence: CASSLKTQYF. The CDR3 DNA reads TGTGCCAGCAGCTTGAAGACCCAGTACTTC. The variable domain in full, with the rest retrieved from reference TRBV11-2 and TRBJ2-5, is EAGVAQSPRYKIIEKRQSVAFWCNPISGHATLYWYQQILGQGPKLLIQFQNNGVVDDSQLPKDRFSAERLKGVDSTLKIQPAKLEDSAVYLCASSLKTQYFGPGTRLLVL.